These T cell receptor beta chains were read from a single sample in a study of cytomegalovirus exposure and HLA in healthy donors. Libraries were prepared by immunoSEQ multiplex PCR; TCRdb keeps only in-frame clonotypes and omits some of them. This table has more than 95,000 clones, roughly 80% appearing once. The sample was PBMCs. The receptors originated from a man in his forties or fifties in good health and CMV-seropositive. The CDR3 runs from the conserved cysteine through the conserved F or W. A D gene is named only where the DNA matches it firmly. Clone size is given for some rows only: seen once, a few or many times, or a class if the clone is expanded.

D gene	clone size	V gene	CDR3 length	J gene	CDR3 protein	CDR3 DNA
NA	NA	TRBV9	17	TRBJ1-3	CASSVEGGGGSGNTIYF	TGTGCCAGCAGCGTAGAGGGCGGGGGCGGCTCTGGAAACACCATATATTTT
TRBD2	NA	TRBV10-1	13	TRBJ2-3	CASSLAGKDTQYF	TGCGCCAGCAGTCTAGCGGGAAAGGATACGCAGTATTTT
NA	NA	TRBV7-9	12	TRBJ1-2	CASSMDRSGYTF	TGTGCCAGCAGCATGGACAGAAGTGGCTACACCTTC
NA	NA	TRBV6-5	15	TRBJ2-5	CASSYSWASQETQYF	TGTGCCAGCAGTTACTCGTGGGCCAGTCAAGAGACCCAGTACTTC
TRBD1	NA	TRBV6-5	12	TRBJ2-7	CASSPTGDEQYF	TGTGCCAGCAGTCCTACAGGGGACGAGCAGTACTTC
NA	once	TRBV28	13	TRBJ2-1	CASKRGGNSEQFF	TGTGCCAGCAAGAGGGGGGGGAACAGTGAGCAGTTCTTC
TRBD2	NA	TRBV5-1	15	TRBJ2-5	CASSPGTPGGETQYF	TGCGCCAGCAGCCCCGGGACGCCGGGAGGGGAGACCCAGTACTTC
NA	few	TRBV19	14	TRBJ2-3	CASSMSASTDTQYF	TGTGCCAGTAGTATGTCAGCGAGTACAGATACGCAGTATTTT
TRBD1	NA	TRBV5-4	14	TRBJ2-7	CASSNGDRTYEQYF	TGTGCCAGCAGCAATGGGGACAGGACCTACGAGCAGTACTTC
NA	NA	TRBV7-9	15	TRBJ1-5	CSSSSGTSRNQPQHF	TGTTCCAGCAGCTCAGGGACATCCCGCAATCAGCCCCAGCATTTT
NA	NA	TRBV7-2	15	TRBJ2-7	CASSYSGTTAYEQYF	TGTGCCAGCAGCTATTCAGGGACAACCGCCTACGAGCAGTACTTC
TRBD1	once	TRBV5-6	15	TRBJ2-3	CASRTGQIITDTQYF	TGTGCCAGCAGGACGGGACAGATAATCACAGATACGCAGTATTTT
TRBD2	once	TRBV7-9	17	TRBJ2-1	CASSSSGGAGGYNEQFF	TGTGCCAGCAGTTCGAGCGGGGGGGCCGGAGGGTACAATGAGCAGTTCTTC
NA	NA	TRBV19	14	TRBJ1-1	CASSIEDRNTEAFF	TGTGCCAGTAGTATAGAGGACAGGAACACTGAAGCTTTCTTT
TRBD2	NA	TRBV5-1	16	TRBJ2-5	CASSLRSGLEGATQYF	TGCGCCAGCAGTTTACGCTCGGGACTAGAAGGTGCGACCCAGTACTTC
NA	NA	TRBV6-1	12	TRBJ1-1	CASSEGWKGSFF	TGTGCCAGCAGTGAAGGGTGGAAGGGGTCTTTCTTT
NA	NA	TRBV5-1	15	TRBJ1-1	CASSLEGTKNTEAFF	TGCGCCAGCAGCTTGGAAGGCACTAAGAACACTGAAGCTTTCTTT
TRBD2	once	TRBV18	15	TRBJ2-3	CASSPLAGSLGPQYF	TGTGCCAGCTCACCACTAGCGGGCTCCCTCGGCCCGCAGTATTTT
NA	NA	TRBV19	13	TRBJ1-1	CASSSHGLAEAFF	TGTGCCAGTAGTTCCCACGGGTTGGCTGAAGCTTTCTTT
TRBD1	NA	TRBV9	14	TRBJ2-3	CASSVAQGADTQYF	TGTGCCAGCAGCGTAGCCCAGGGGGCAGATACGCAGTATTTT
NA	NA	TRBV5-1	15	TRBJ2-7	CASSLDRGTTYEQYF	TGCGCCAGCAGCTTGGACCGGGGTACCACCTACGAGCAGTACTTC
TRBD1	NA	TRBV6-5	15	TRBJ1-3	CASRPRDRGGNTIYF	TGTGCCAGCAGACCAAGGGACAGAGGAGGAAACACCATATATTTT